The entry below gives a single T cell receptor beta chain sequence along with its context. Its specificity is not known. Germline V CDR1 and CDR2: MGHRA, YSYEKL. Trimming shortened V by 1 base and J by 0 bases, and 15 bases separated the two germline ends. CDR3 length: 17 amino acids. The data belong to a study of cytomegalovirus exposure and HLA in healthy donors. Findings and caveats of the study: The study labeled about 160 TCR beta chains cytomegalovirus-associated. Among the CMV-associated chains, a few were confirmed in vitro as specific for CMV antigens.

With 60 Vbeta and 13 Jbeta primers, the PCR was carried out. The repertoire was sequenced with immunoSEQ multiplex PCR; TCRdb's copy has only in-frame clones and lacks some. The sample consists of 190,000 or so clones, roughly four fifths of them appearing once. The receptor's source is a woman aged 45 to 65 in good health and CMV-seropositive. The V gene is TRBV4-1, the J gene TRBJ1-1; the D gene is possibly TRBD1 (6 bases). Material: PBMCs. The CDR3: CASSQAITGIMNTEAFF. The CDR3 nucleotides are TGCGCCAGCAGCCAAGCTATAACAGGGATCATGAACACTGAAGCTTTCTTT.